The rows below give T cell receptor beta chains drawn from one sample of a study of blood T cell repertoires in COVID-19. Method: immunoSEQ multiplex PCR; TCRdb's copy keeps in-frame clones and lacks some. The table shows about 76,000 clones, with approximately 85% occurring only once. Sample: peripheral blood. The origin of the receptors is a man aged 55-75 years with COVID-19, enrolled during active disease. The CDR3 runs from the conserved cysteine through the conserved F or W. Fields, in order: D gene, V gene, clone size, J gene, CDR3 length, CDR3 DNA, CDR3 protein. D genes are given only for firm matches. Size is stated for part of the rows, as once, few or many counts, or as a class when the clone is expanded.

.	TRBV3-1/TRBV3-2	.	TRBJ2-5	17	TGTGCCAGCAGCCAAGAATCGGGCAGTGGGGCCCGGAAGACCCAGTACTTC	CASSQESGSGARKTQYF
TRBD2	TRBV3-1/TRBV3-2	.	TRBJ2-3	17	TGTGCCAGCAGCCAAAGTCCCGGTAGCGGGAGAACAGATACGCAGTATTTT	CASSQSPGSGRTDTQYF
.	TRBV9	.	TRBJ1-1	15	TGTGCCAGCAGCGTGGGTAGCGGCCTCAACACTGAAGCTTTCTTT	CASSVGSGLNTEAFF
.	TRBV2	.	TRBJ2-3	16	TGTGCCAGCAGACACACCCGGGACTCAAGCACAGATACGCAGTATTTT	CASRHTRDSSTDTQYF
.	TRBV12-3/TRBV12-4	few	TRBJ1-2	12	TGTGCCAGCAGTTTAGCTGGGAGTGGCTACACCTTC	CASSLAGSGYTF
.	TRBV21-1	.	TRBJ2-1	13	TGTGCCAGCAGCAAAGGCAGGGCGATGGTGCAGTTCTTC	CASSKGRAMVQFF
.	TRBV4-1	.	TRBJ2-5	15	TGCGCCAGCAGCCCCAATCGAGAGGTCCAAGAGACCCAGTACTTC	CASSPNREVQETQYF
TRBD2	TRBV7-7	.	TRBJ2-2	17	TGTGCCAGCAGCCCCCAACAGACTAGCGGAGGGCCCGGGGAGCTGTTTTTT	CASSPQQTSGGPGELFF
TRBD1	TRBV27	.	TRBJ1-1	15	TGTGCCAGCAGTTCCCGGGACAGGGAGAACACTGAAGCTTTCTTT	CASSSRDRENTEAFF
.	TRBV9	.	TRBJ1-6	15	TGTGCCAGCAGCGCGGAGCCTGAAGGAAATTCACCCCTCCACTTT	CASSAEPEGNSPLHF
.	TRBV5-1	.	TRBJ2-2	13	TGCGCCAGCAGGGGGCAGGGGAACGGGGAGCTGTTTTTT	CASRGQGNGELFF
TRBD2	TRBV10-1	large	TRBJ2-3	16	TGCGCCAGCAGCCCTAGCGGGAGGGGTAGCACAGATACGCAGTATTTT	CASSPSGRGSTDTQYF
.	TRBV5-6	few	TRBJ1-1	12	TGTGCCAGCAGCTGGAAGGAGGGGTACGCTTTCTTT	CASSWKEGYAFF
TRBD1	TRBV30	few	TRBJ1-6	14	TGTGCCTTCCGCGGGGACAGGGGAGTGGCACCCCTCCACTTT	CAFRGDRGVAPLHF
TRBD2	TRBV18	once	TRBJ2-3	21	TGTGCCAGCTCACCCAGAGCCCCTAGCGGGTCCTCAGGGGTCCTACCAGATACGCAGTATTTT	CASSPRAPSGSSGVLPDTQYF
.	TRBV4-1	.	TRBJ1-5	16	TGCGCCAGCAGCCAAGCTCCAGGGTTGCTCAATCAGCCCCAGCATTTT	CASSQAPGLLNQPQHF
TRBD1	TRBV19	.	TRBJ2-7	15	TGTGCCAGTAGTATCCGGACAGGGGGCTTCAACGAGCAGTACTTC	CASSIRTGGFNEQYF
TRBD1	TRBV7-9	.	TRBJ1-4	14	TGTGCCAGCAGCTCCACAGGGGGCGCGGGAAAACTGTTTTTT	CASSSTGGAGKLFF
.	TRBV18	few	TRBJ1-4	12	TGTGCCAGCCGGACAGAGAATGAAAAACTGTTTTTT	CASRTENEKLFF
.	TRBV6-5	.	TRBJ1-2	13	TGTGCCAGCAGTCCGGACTCTAACTATGGCTACACCTTC	CASSPDSNYGYTF
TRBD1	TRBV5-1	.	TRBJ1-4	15	TGCGCCAGCAGCCATGGGACAGAATTGGAAAAAGGGCTGTTTTTT	CASSHGTELEKGLFF
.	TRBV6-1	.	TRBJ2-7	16	TGTGCCAGCAGTGTAGACAGGGTCCGGAGGGATTTTGAGCAGTACTTC	CASSVDRVRRDFEQYF
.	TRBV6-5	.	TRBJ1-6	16	TGTGCCAGCAGTTACTCTTATGCAGGTGATAATTCACCCCTCCACTTT	CASSYSYAGDNSPLHF
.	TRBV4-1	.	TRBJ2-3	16	TGCGCCAGCAGCCAAGTAGCCCAGACTAGCACAGATACGCAGTATTTT	CASSQVAQTSTDTQYF
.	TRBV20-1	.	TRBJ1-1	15	TGCAGTGCTAGTGGGTTCGGGGAAGTGATGACTGAAGCTTTCTTT	CSASGFGEVMTEAFF
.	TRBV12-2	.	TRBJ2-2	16	TGTGCAAGTCGCTTAGGGGCCCATAGAAGGCCCGGGGAGCTGTTTTTT	CASRLGAHRRPGELFF
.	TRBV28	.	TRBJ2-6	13	TGTGCCAGCAGTCCCCTGGGGGCCAACGTCCTGACTTTC	CASSPLGANVLTF
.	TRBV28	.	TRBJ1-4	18	TGTGCCAGCATCGGTCAGCATCCCCGGGAGGAAAGGAATGAAAAACTGTTTTTT	CASIGQHPREERNEKLFF
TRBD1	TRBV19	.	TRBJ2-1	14	TGTGCCAGTAGCAACAGGGGGCGAGGAAATGAGCAGTTCTTC	CASSNRGRGNEQFF
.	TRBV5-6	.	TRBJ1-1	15	TGTGCCAGCAGCTTTCTCAGTCTTCAGAACACTGAAGCTTTCTTT	CASSFLSLQNTEAFF